This T cell receptor (beta chain) originates from a study of blood T cell repertoires in COVID-19. About the study: Spain, Italy and the United States supplied samples that represented acute and convalescent COVID-19. PBMCs, B-cell-depleted T cells, or T cells provided the cDNA or gDNA that made up the material.

The method was immunoSEQ multiplex PCR; TCRdb's version includes in-frame clones alone and lacks a portion of them. In the table there are about 350,000 clones, roughly 87% of which are singletons. Trimming cost V 3 bases and J 3 bases, with 8 bases left between them. Germline V gene sequence: CDR1 SEHNR, CDR2 FQNEAQ (reference sequence). The CDR3 extends over 13 amino acids. This clone came up a few times. Participants had their cohort set by participant-reported clinical history. Recovered Cohort 3 donors showed two negative PCRs, clearance, or symptom resolution. The receptor was isolated from a woman aged 30 to 39 who had recovered from COVID-19. The chain has TRBV7-9 and TRBJ1-2, with D tentatively TRBD1 (5 bases). Source material: PBMCs or T cells enriched from blood (not recorded which). Here the CDR3 reads CASSFLTDYGYTF. The CDR3 region has the DNA TGTGCCAGCAGCTTTCTGACAGACTATGGCTACACCTTC. The whole variable domain, filled in from reference TRBV7-9 and TRBJ1-2, reads DTGVSQNPRHKITKRGQNVTFRCDPISEHNRLYWYRQTLGQGPEFLTYFQNEAQLEKSRLLSDRFSAERPKGSFSTLEIQRTEQGDSAMYLCASSFLTDYGYTFGSGTRLTVV.